The 12 T cell receptor beta chains given below trace back to one sample, sequenced in a study of blood T cell repertoires in COVID-19. TCRdb's table, derived via immunoSEQ multiplex PCR, lists solely in-frame clones and lacks some. Here the sample spans more than 90,000 clones, around 90% being singletons. The sequenced material came from peripheral blood. These receptors all come from a human donor in a cohort sampled during active COVID-19.

CDR3 sequence (DNA): TGTGCCAGCTCGCCAACAGGGGCTGGAAACACCATATATTTT. Translation gives CASSPTGAGNTIYF. The chain combines TRBV18 with TRBJ1-3, with 7 bases fitting TRBD1. The CDR3 has 14 residues. Germline V gene data show CDR1 as KGHSH and CDR2 as LQKENI. J gave up 2 bases and V 6 bases, and 4 bases lay outside the gene matches.

The chain combines TRBV25-1 with TRBJ1-1; D not resolved. Trimming took off 2 bases at V and 3 bases at J, with 19 bases between the two ends. Germline CDR1 MGHDK, CDR2 SYGVNS. The CDR3 is 17 amino acids. The CDR3 sequence: CASSEAGSVARDTEAFF. CDR3 DNA sequence: TGTGCCAGCAGTGAAGCGGGATCGGTGGCCCGGGACACTGAAGCTTTCTTT.

V usage is TRBV19 and J usage is TRBJ1-2; TRBD1 matches at 7 bases. The CDR3 is made up of 15 amino acids. CDR1 is LNHDA and CDR2 is SQIVND in the germline V gene (reference sequence). V lost 7 bases to trimming and J lost 6 bases; unmatched junction nucleotides: 14. DNA for the CDR3: TGTGCCAGTACGGGTAAGGGGGCGTCTCAGAATGGCTACACCTTC. This gives the protein CASTGKGASQNGYTF.

This clone was counted once. This sample includes further DNA sequences coding for the same CDR3. The chain's CDR3 is CASSLDPGRNEKLFF. The CDR3 nucleotides read TGTGCCAGCAGCTTAGACCCGGGGAGGAATGAAAAACTGTTTTTT. V gene TRBV11-2 combines with J gene TRBJ1-4; D call uncertain. V was trimmed by 0 bases and J by 5 bases, leaving 10 bases between them. CDR1 is SGHAT, CDR2 FQNNGV, per germline. The CDR3 is 15 residues long.

The chain joins TRBV6-5 to TRBJ2-3; D call uncertain. Trimming stripped 0 bases from V and 2 bases from J, with 6 bases between. The CDR3 is 14 amino acids. CDR1 and CDR2 from the germline V gene are MNHEY and SVGAGI. The CDR3 is CASSYSGTTDTQYF. The DNA of the CDR3 is TGTGCCAGCAGTTACTCCGGTACCACAGATACGCAGTATTTT.

This clone appeared once. The chain joins TRBV2 to TRBJ2-1, with no clear D. Trimming stripped 7 bases from V and 0 bases from J, with 10 bases between. The CDR3 spans 14 residues. Looked up from germline, CDR1 is SNHLY and CDR2 is FYNNEI. The CDR3 DNA reads TGTGCCAGCACCATATCCAGCTCCTACAATGAGCAGTTCTTC. It is translated as CASTISSSYNEQFF.

The chain carries TRBV6-1 and TRBJ2-3; TRBD2 matches at 8 bases. V dropped 1 base and J dropped 2; count of bases not matched to a gene: 8. The germline V gene encodes CDR1 MNHNS and CDR2 SASEGT. This CDR3 region has 17 residues. CDR3: CASSEGWSSGPTDTQYF. The CDR3 nucleotides are TGTGCCAGCAGTGAAGGTTGGTCTAGCGGGCCCACAGATACGCAGTATTTT.

The genes are TRBV10-1 and TRBJ1-4, with 9 bases that match TRBD1. This CDR3 has 14 amino acids. Germline V lookup: CDR1 WNHNN, CDR2 SYGVQD (reference sequence). The trim removed 8 bases at V and 10 bases at J, leaving 11 bases unmatched. CDR3 sequence: CASGEGQGDGKLFF. CDR3 nucleotide sequence: TGCGCCAGCGGCGAGGGACAGGGCGACGGAAAACTGTTTTTT.

This rearrangement joins TRBV5-1 to TRBJ1-1, with D uncertain. Trimming shortened V by 4 bases and J by 1 base, and 8 bases separated the two germline ends. CDR1 and CDR2 from the germline V gene are SGHRS and YFSETQ. The CDR3 is made up of 13 amino acids. The CDR3 loop is CASSLPGNTEAFF. The DNA for the CDR3 is TGCGCCAGCAGCCTCCCCGGGAACACTGAAGCTTTCTTT.

This clone was seen just once. J is TRBJ1-6 and V is TRBV6-5; D possibly corresponds to TRBD1 (6 bases). With 8 bases removed from V and 8 bases from J, the gap between germline ends came to 16 bases. The CDR3 is made up of 14 amino acids. Germline assignment: CDR1 MNHEY and CDR2 SVGAGI. The CDR3 bases are TGTGCCAGCCATGATGCGACAGGTGATTCACCCCTCCACTTT. It translates to CASHDATGDSPLHF.

The chain links TRBV15 to TRBJ2-2; 10 bases map to TRBD1. Germline CDR1 reads LNHNV; CDR2 reads YYDKDF (reference sequence). This CDR3 region has 17 residues. V was pared by 5 bases and J by 5 bases, with 11 bases of the junction left unmatched. For the CDR3, the DNA is TGTGCCACCAGCCCTCAACCGGGACAGGGGACGACCGGGGAGCTGTTTTTT. Translated, it gives CATSPQPGQGTTGELFF.

The V call is TRBV11-2, the J call TRBJ2-1; possibly TRBD2 for D (6 bases). The CDR3 has 12 residues. The V end was cut by 4 bases, the J end by 10 bases, with 11 bases between. CDR1 is SGHAT and CDR2 is FQNNGV in the germline V gene. CDR3: CASSSSRGEQFF. The CDR3 DNA reads TGTGCCAGCAGCTCATCCCGGGGGGAGCAGTTCTTC.